This note documents a single TCR beta chain sequence. The target antigen is unknown. This sample stems from a study of cytomegalovirus exposure and HLA in healthy donors. Study details: Researchers previously reported finding more than 100 million unique TCR beta sequences from roughly 180 million T cells. Whole-study results and caveats: Among the most significant clusters, several appeared linked to common viral pathogens in a later analysis. Around 160 TCR beta chains were listed as cytomegalovirus-associated. In vitro assays verified that three CMV-associated chains recognized CMV antigens specifically.

The PCR employed 60 Vbeta primers together with 13 Jbeta primers. Clones were read by immunoSEQ multiplex PCR, and TCRdb kept only the in-frame ones, dropping some. The sample has 150,000 to 160,000 clones, less than 80% seen once; the top ten hold approximately 2.1%. CDR1 and CDR2 (germline): MDHEN, SYDVKM. The CDR3 spans 15 residues. V was shortened by 3 bases and J by 0 bases, with 9 bases between the two germline ends. Sequencing used PBMCs. The TCR comes from a man younger than 45 in good health and CMV-seronegative. The V and J genes are TRBV28 and TRBJ1-5; D not resolved. In DNA, the CDR3 is TGTGCCAGCAGTTTGGCCAGGTATAGCAATCAGCCCCAGCATTTT. It encodes CASSLARYSNQPQHF.